The clone carrying this TCR beta chain appeared many times. Its cognate antigen is unknown. A much larger clone sits a single nucleotide away, making a read error possible. The data originate from a study of T cells in Graves' hyperthyroidism and ophthalmopathy. Study conclusions and caveats: In the analysis, a 13 V-J model separated ophthalmopathy from stable hyperthyroidism.

Researchers took RNA transcripts and amplified the TCR beta CDR3 regions from them. The TCR CDR3 was amplified in a first-round RT-PCR using the HTBI primer set. One entry per CDR3 protein results from TCRdb running MiXCR on the multiplex PCR reads. This table holds more than 500,000 distinct CDR3 sequences, around 15% found once. Orbital computed tomography, thyroid ultrasound, serum thyroxine and TRAb, and clinical symptoms together informed the diagnoses. The PBMCs had their origin in about 9.7 ml of fresh peripheral blood. There are 15 residues in the CDR3. The germline V and J ends were trimmed by 6 bases and 2 bases, with 14 bases remaining between them.

The sequence came from a woman aged 40 to 49 with Graves' ophthalmopathy. The sample was blood. V and J are TRBV12-3 or TRBV12-4 and TRBJ1-3; a possible D gene is TRBD1 (6 bases). The chain's CDR3 is CASSEGHPTGNTIYF. The CDR3 DNA reads as TGTGCCAGCAGCGAGGGACACCCTACTGGAAACACCATATATTTT.